These 27 T cell receptor beta chains originate from one sample sequenced in a study of blood T cell repertoires in COVID-19. Assay used: immunoSEQ multiplex PCR; TCRdb lists only in-frame clones, some missing. In the table there are fewer than 150,000 clones, under 90% of which are singletons. The sequencing input was peripheral blood. The origin of the receptors is a woman aged 80 or older in a cohort sampled during active or convalescent COVID-19.

The gene calls are TRBV11-2 and TRBJ1-4, with TRBD1 matching over 10 bases. Germline lookup yields CDR1 SGHAT and CDR2 FQNNGV. The CDR3 covers 15 residues. V lost 3 bases and J lost 4; bases outside the gene matches: 2. CDR3 region: CASSFGTGVNEKLFF. The CDR3 DNA sequence: TGTGCCAGCAGCTTCGGGACAGGGGTTAATGAAAAACTGTTTTTT.

This clone was seen a few times. The chain couples TRBV19 to TRBJ1-2; 12 bases fit TRBD1. Trimming at V came to 8 bases and at J to 8 bases, leaving 12 bases not matched to a gene. The V gene's germline CDR1 is LNHDA and CDR2 SQIVND (reference sequence). The CDR3 loop spans 15 amino acids. For the CDR3, the DNA is TGTGCCAGTTCGTGGACCGGGACAGGGGGCGGGGGCTACACCTTC. Its protein product is CASSWTGTGGGGYTF.

The gene calls are TRBV6-5 and TRBJ1-3; TRBD1 matches 7 bases. The germline gives CDR1 MNHEY, CDR2 SVGAGI. This CDR3 is 14 amino acids long. The J segment lost 9 bases and the V segment lost 2 bases, leaving 7 bases of the junction unmatched. Here the CDR3 reads CASSYRGLASTIYF. The DNA of the CDR3 is TGTGCCAGCAGTTACAGGGGGCTAGCTTCCACCATATATTTT.

The chain carries TRBV7-9 and TRBJ1-2, with 8 bases aligning to TRBD1. The V gene end was trimmed by 0 bases and the J gene end by 7 bases; junction bases not matched to a gene: 4. CDR3 size: 14 residues. In germline, CDR1 is SEHNR, CDR2 FQNEAQ (reference sequence). CDR3 in amino acids: CASSLAGQASGYTF. The CDR3 DNA is TGTGCCAGCAGCTTAGCGGGACAGGCTTCTGGCTACACCTTC.

This chain uses TRBV7-9 with TRBJ2-1, with D perhaps TRBD1 (6 bases). This CDR3 contains 17 residues. Trimming removed 1 base at V and 2 bases at J, with 15 bases between. Per germline, CDR1 SEHNR and CDR2 FQNEAQ (reference sequence). This CDR3 reads CASSLGRYRVTYNEQFF. The DNA of the CDR3 is TGTGCCAGCAGCTTAGGCCGCTACAGGGTTACCTACAATGAGCAGTTCTTC.

This chain connects TRBV6-1 to TRBJ2-5; D is perhaps TRBD2 (6 bases). Trimming removed 3 bases from V and 5 bases from J, with 16 bases in between. The CDR3 sequence is 15 residues long. Germline V gene data show CDR1 as MNHNS and CDR2 as SASEGT. CDR3 sequence: CASSEFPGRQETQYF. DNA of the CDR3: TGTGCCAGCAGTGAGTTTCCAGGGAGGCAGGAGACCCAGTACTTC.

The CDR3 nucleotides read TGTGCCAGCAGTTACTTCCCGGGACAGGGAGACGAGCAGTACTTC. Its protein is CASSYFPGQGDEQYF. The V gene is TRBV6-5, the J gene TRBJ2-7; 9 nucleotides match TRBD1. The CDR3 spans 15 residues. Per the germline V gene, CDR1 is MNHEY and CDR2 is SVGAGI. V shed 1 base, J shed 5 bases, and the junction held 6 bases outside the gene matches.

The V call is TRBV27, the J call TRBJ2-5; tentative D call: TRBD1 (5 bases). Between the trimmed V and J ends, which lost 6 bases and 2 bases, there was a span of 13 bases. From germline, CDR1 is MNHEY and CDR2 SMNVEV (reference sequence). The CDR3 sequence is 14 residues long. CDR3 bases: TGTGCCAGCAGATTGTGGGGCTTACAAGAGACCCAGTACTTC. It encodes CASRLWGLQETQYF.

The chain recombines TRBV11-1 with TRBJ2-7; maybe TRBD1 (6 bases). V lost 6 bases, J lost 9 bases, and 18 bases lay in between. Germline loops: CDR1 SGHAT, CDR2 FQDESV (reference sequence). This CDR3 is built from 13 residues. CDR3: CASRAKQGSRQYF. The CDR3, as DNA: TGTGCCAGCAGAGCCAAACAGGGATCCCGGCAGTACTTC.

This rearrangement joins TRBV7-6 to TRBJ1-3; possibly TRBD1 for D (5 bases). This CDR3 spans 16 amino acids. Germline CDR1 reads SGHVS; CDR2 reads FNYEAQ. The V gene lost 1 base and the J gene lost 0 bases, with 10 bases spanning the gap. The CDR3, as DNA: TGTGCCAGCAGCTTAGTTGGGGGGATCTCTGGAAACACCATATATTTT. Amino acids: CASSLVGGISGNTIYF.

The V call is TRBV3-1 (or the pseudogene TRBV3-2), the J call TRBJ1-1; D call uncertain. Per germline, CDR1 LGHDT and CDR2 YNNKEL (reference sequence). There are 14 residues in the CDR3. V shed 2 bases and J shed 0 bases, with 7 bases lying between them. CDR3 nucleotides: TGTGCCAGCAGCCAACGACTGATGAACACTGAAGCTTTCTTT. This gives the protein CASSQRLMNTEAFF.

V gene TRBV3-1 (or the pseudogene TRBV3-2) combines with J gene TRBJ2-1; tentatively, D is TRBD2 (5 bases). Germline CDR1 is LGHDT and CDR2 is YNNKEL (reference sequence). V was cut by 4 bases and J by 15 bases, with 22 bases left in between. The CDR3 is 14 residues long. CDR3 loop: CASSLSRSVPDLFF. The DNA of the CDR3 is TGTGCCAGCAGCCTATCTCGTAGCGTCCCAGACCTGTTCTTC.

V gene TRBV5-3 combines with J gene TRBJ2-4; the D gene is possibly TRBD1 (7 bases). TRBV5-3 is given ORF status, its function remaining uncertain. The V gene lost 4 bases and the J gene lost 6 bases, with 14 bases spanning the gap. The CDR3 has 14 amino acids. CDR3 DNA: TGTGCCAGAAGCGTGGGGCAGGGGGGAAACATTCAGTACTTC. Translating gives CARSVGQGGNIQYF.

This clone was picked up one time. This chain joins TRBV4-2 and TRBJ1-5; a weak D match, TRBD1 (5 bases). The CDR3 covers 14 residues. V dropped 4 bases and J dropped 2 bases, with 9 bases sitting between them. Germline lookup yields CDR1 LGHNA and CDR2 YNFKEQ. CDR3 sequence (DNA): TGTGCCAGCAGCCGCGGAGGGGGCAATCAGCCCCAGCATTTT. Translation gives CASSRGGGNQPQHF.

The rearrangement joins TRBV6-5 to TRBJ1-3, with D tentatively TRBD1 (5 bases). The V gene's germline CDR1 is MNHEY and CDR2 SVGAGI. Trimming shortened V by 8 bases and J by 0 bases, and 11 bases separated the two germline ends. The CDR3 loop spans 14 amino acids. The CDR3 spells CASYRDFSGNTIYF. The CDR3, as DNA: TGTGCCAGCTATAGGGACTTCTCTGGAAACACCATATATTTT.

This clone was seen more than once but under ten times. The genes are TRBV28 and TRBJ1-1; D is undetermined. Germline values: CDR1 MDHEN, CDR2 SYDVKM. CDR3 size: 14 residues. The V gene lost 3 bases and the J gene lost 6 bases, with 14 bases spanning the gap. The CDR3 DNA reads as TGTGCCAGCAGTTTCGCGCCGGGTCGGTCTGAAGCTTTCTTT. Amino acid sequence: CASSFAPGRSEAFF.

The rearrangement joins TRBV11-3 to TRBJ2-3; the D gene is possibly TRBD1 (6 bases). Germline V gene data show CDR1 as SGHNT and CDR2 as YENEEA. The CDR3 runs 15 residues. Trimming took 3 bases from V and 5 from J, leaving 15 bases between them. CDR3 loop: CASSFRGRTQDTQYF. CDR3 coding DNA: TGTGCCAGCAGCTTCAGGGGAAGGACCCAAGATACGCAGTATTTT.

The rearrangement joins TRBV30 to TRBJ1-5; possibly TRBD1 for D (5 bases). The ends were cut back, 2 bases at V and 2 bases at J, with 10 bases in the middle. The CDR3 spans 14 residues. CDR1 GTSNPN and CDR2 SVGIG come from the germline V gene (reference sequence). CDR3 protein: CAWSKGMGNQPQHF. CDR3 sequence (DNA): TGTGCCTGGAGTAAGGGGATGGGCAATCAGCCCCAGCATTTT.

This chain links TRBV21-1 with TRBJ2-3; the table assigns TRBD2, which was not confirmed against the DNA. TRBV21-1 is assigned pseudogene status. This CDR3 is built from 18 residues. This chain's CDR3 is CASSALLAGGPGTDTQYF. The DNA for the CDR3 is TGTGCCAGCAGCGCCCTACTAGCGGGGGGGCCGGGCACAGATACGCAGTATTTT.

The rearrangement uses TRBV2 and TRBJ1-2; unclear D gene. Germline CDR1 and CDR2: SNHLY and FYNNEI. Trimming shortened V by 6 bases and J by 1 base, and 12 bases separated the two germline ends. This CDR3 region has 14 residues. The CDR3 region has the DNA TGTGCCAGCAGCCCCTATAAGCTTAACTATGGCTACACCTTC. It encodes CASSPYKLNYGYTF.

J is TRBJ2-2 and V is TRBV28; TRBD1 matches at 7 bases. Germline CDR1 reads MDHEN; CDR2 reads SYDVKM. V lost 4 bases and J lost 5; bases outside the gene matches: 13. This CDR3 comprises 17 residues. The CDR3 sequence: CASSSRGQRGKTGELFF. DNA of the CDR3: TGTGCCAGCAGTTCACGGGGACAGAGGGGGAAGACCGGGGAGCTGTTTTTT.

This clone was observed a handful of times. V is TRBV19 and J is TRBJ1-1, with a possible D match to TRBD1 (5 bases). V was clipped by 1 base and J by 1 base, with 10 bases between them. Per germline, CDR1 LNHDA and CDR2 SQIVND (reference sequence). The CDR3 is 15 amino acids. The CDR3 nucleotides read TGTGCCAGTAGTATAGGGCGGGGGAAGAACACTGAAGCTTTCTTT. Its protein is CASSIGRGKNTEAFF.

This clone was observed a few times. The chain is built from TRBV9 and TRBJ1-2; no clear D gene. Germline CDR1 SGDLS, CDR2 YYNGEE. The CDR3 sequence is 14 residues long. The V gene lost 6 bases and the J gene lost 8 bases, with 20 bases spanning the gap. The CDR3 here is CASNYDGSGLGYTF. CDR3 sequence (DNA): TGTGCCAGCAACTATGACGGTTCCGGTCTCGGCTACACCTTC.

This clone was detected only a few times. J is TRBJ2-3 and V is TRBV5-1; TRBD2 aligns across 11 bases. After removal of 0 bases from V and 0 bases from J, the junction contained 0 bases not matched to a gene. Germline V gene data show CDR1 as SGHRS and CDR2 as YFSETQ. This CDR3 comprises 16 residues. The CDR3 nucleotides are TGCGCCAGCAGCTTGGGACTAGCGGGGAGCACAGATACGCAGTATTTT. Translation: CASSLGLAGSTDTQYF.

V usage is TRBV5-4 and J usage is TRBJ2-5; D may be TRBD1 (5 bases). Trimming pared 2 bases from V and 1 base from J, leaving 15 bases between. Germline assignment: CDR1 SGHNT and CDR2 YYREEE (reference sequence). This CDR3 is 16 amino acids long. The chain's CDR3 is CASSLGVLAAQETQYF. Written as DNA, the CDR3 is TGTGCCAGCAGCTTAGGGGTGCTCGCGGCCCAAGAGACCCAGTACTTC. Full variable domain (missing parts from reference TRBV5-4 and TRBJ2-5): ETGVTQSPTHLIKTRGQQVTLRCSSQSGHNTVSWYQQALGQGPQFIFQYYREEENGRGNFPPRFSGLQFPNYSSELNVNALELDDSALYLCASSLGVLAAQETQYFGPGTRLLVL.

The genes are TRBV3-1 (or the pseudogene TRBV3-2) and TRBJ1-1; 8 bases fit TRBD1. This CDR3 comprises 14 residues. Looked up from germline, CDR1 is LGHDT and CDR2 is YNNKEL (reference sequence). Unmatched junction bases numbered 10, after V lost 2 bases and J lost 11 bases. In DNA form, the CDR3 reads TGTGCCAGCAGCCAACGGACAGGGATATTAGGGGCTTTCTTT. Its translation: CASSQRTGILGAFF.

The chain uses TRBV2 and TRBJ1-5; 8 bases agree with TRBD1. The CDR3 is made up of 15 amino acids. Trimming removed 5 bases from V and 4 bases from J; junction bases left unmatched: 7. Germline V gene sequence: CDR1 SNHLY, CDR2 FYNNEI. The CDR3 DNA is TGTGCCAGCAGTTCGGGACAGGTGCGTAATCAGCCCCAGCATTTT. Encoded protein: CASSSGQVRNQPQHF.